A selection of T cell receptor beta chains follows, all from one sample in a study of blood T cell repertoires in COVID-19. Using immunoSEQ multiplex PCR, the repertoire was profiled, and TCRdb retains in-frame clones only, with some absent. The sample includes over 65,000 clones, about 88% of them seen just once. The source material was peripheral blood. These receptors were taken from an elderly man with COVID-19, enrolled during active disease. The CDR3 runs from the conserved cysteine through the conserved F or W. Each record gives: CDR3 protein, CDR3 DNA, D gene, clone size, V gene, J gene. The D gene is left open where the match is weak. Expanded clones get a size class; other rows say once, few or many, or leave the size out.

CDR3: CARDIEAFF; DNA: TGTGCCAGGGACATTGAAGCTTTCTTT; D: NA; size: few; V: TRBV27; J: TRBJ1-1
CDR3: CASYGLDSTYEQYF; DNA: TGTGCCAGCTACGGGCTGGACAGTACCTACGAGCAGTACTTC; D: NA; size: NA; V: TRBV2; J: TRBJ2-7
CDR3: CASKTGANYGYTF; DNA: TGTGCCAGCAAGACAGGGGCGAACTATGGCTACACCTTC; D: TRBD1; size: few; V: TRBV6-5; J: TRBJ1-2
CDR3: CASSDTDTSYNEQFF; DNA: TGTGCCAGCAGTGACACCGACACTTCCTACAATGAGCAGTTCTTC; D: NA; size: few; V: TRBV6-4; J: TRBJ2-1
CDR3: CASSPGAETQYF; DNA: TGTGCCAGCAGCCCGGGAGCGGAGACCCAGTACTTC; D: NA; size: NA; V: TRBV7-3; J: TRBJ2-5
CDR3: CASTEGRGDQPQHF; DNA: TGTGCCAGCACTGAAGGCAGGGGAGATCAGCCCCAGCATTTT; D: NA; size: NA; V: TRBV2; J: TRBJ1-5
CDR3: CASSPIQARGEQFF; DNA: TGTGCCAGCAGCCCCATCCAGGCTCGGGGTGAGCAGTTCTTC; D: NA; size: NA; V: TRBV7-2; J: TRBJ2-1
CDR3: CSVGTGTETQYF; DNA: TGCAGCGTCGGGACAGGGACGGAGACCCAGTACTTC; D: TRBD1; size: NA; V: TRBV29-1; J: TRBJ2-5
CDR3: CASSPNRGEDTQYF; DNA: TGTGCCAGCAGCCCTAACAGGGGAGAGGATACGCAGTATTTT; D: TRBD1; size: NA; V: TRBV27; J: TRBJ2-3
CDR3: CASSFNGWTVSYEQYF; DNA: TGTGCCAGCAGTTTCAATGGCTGGACAGTCTCCTACGAGCAGTACTTC; D: NA; size: NA; V: TRBV28; J: TRBJ2-7
CDR3: CASGSRTGSPQTQYF; DNA: TGTGCTAGTGGCTCCAGGACTGGCAGCCCGCAGACCCAGTACTTC; D: NA; size: NA; V: TRBV12-5; J: TRBJ2-5
CDR3: CASSQVGGGLPSQQYF; DNA: TGCGCCAGCAGCCAAGTTGGCGGGGGCCTTCCCTCCCAGCAGTACTTC; D: NA; size: NA; V: TRBV4-1; J: TRBJ2-7
CDR3: CASSAGQHYSNQPQHF; DNA: TGTGCCAGCAGTGCGGGACAGCATTATAGCAATCAGCCCCAGCATTTT; D: TRBD1; size: NA; V: TRBV27; J: TRBJ1-5
CDR3: CASSLEGLPLEQYF; DNA: TGCGCCAGCAGCTTGGAGGGACTACCCCTCGAGCAGTACTTC; D: TRBD2; size: NA; V: TRBV5-1; J: TRBJ2-7
CDR3: CASSLMAGGQETQYF; DNA: TGTGCCAGCAGCTTAATGGCGGGGGGCCAAGAGACCCAGTACTTC; D: TRBD2; size: NA; V: TRBV11-2; J: TRBJ2-5
CDR3: CASSESVSGGPVHNEQFF; DNA: TGCGCCAGCAGTGAGTCTGTTAGCGGGGGGCCGGTCCACAATGAGCAGTTCTTC; D: TRBD2; size: NA; V: TRBV10-1; J: TRBJ2-1
CDR3: CATSDFAGNYGYTF; DNA: TGTGCCACCAGTGATTTTGCAGGAAACTATGGCTACACCTTC; D: NA; size: NA; V: TRBV24-1; J: TRBJ1-2